One sample yielded the 12 T cell receptor beta chains listed below, sequenced in a study of Graves' ophthalmopathy and Graves' hyperthyroidism. Amplification from RNA transcripts yielded the TCR beta CDR3 regions. HTBI primers were employed in first-round RT-PCR, then a second-round multiplex PCR followed. TCRdb recomputed calls from the multiplex PCR reads with MiXCR, one row per CDR3 protein. The sample carries hundreds of thousands of distinct CDR3 sequences, roughly 20% recorded once. Sequencing input: peripheral blood. Receptors originate from a woman between 18 and 30 years old with stable Graves' hyperthyroidism. Some clones in this sample may be carry-over from other donors' samples.

The chain carries TRBV28 and TRBJ2-7; tentatively, D is TRBD2 (5 bases). Trimming removed 2 bases from V and 7 bases from J, with 12 bases in between. The CDR3 consists of 13 residues. Germline assignment: CDR1 MDHEN and CDR2 SYDVKM. DNA of the CDR3: TGTGCCAGCAGTTTACGAGGGATCCGGGAGCAGTACTTC. Its protein product is CASSLRGIREQYF.

This clonotype was detected many times. CDR3: CASSLAPGQGAYSPLHF. In nucleotides, the CDR3 is TGCGCCAGCAGCTTGGCCCCGGGACAGGGGGCTTATTCACCCCTCCACTTT. The chain has TRBV5-1 and TRBJ1-6; 12 bases map to TRBD1. J was trimmed by 8 bases and V by 0 bases; bases with no gene match: 6. The CDR3 length is 17 residues. The germline gives CDR1 SGHRS, CDR2 YFSETQ.

This clonotype appeared a few times. The chain employs TRBV19 and TRBJ2-7; D might be TRBD1 or TRBD2, each matching 5 bases. Germline V gives CDR1 LNHDA, CDR2 SQIVND (reference sequence). This CDR3 is 13 amino acids long. Trimming took off 3 bases at V and 6 bases at J, with 12 bases between the two ends. CDR3 sequence: CASSIRPGGEQYF. CDR3 in DNA: TGTGCCAGTAGTATCCGCCCTGGGGGCGAGCAGTACTTC.

There are many counts of this clonotype. V usage is TRBV10-3 and J usage is TRBJ1-6; 7 bases agree with TRBD1. Germline CDR1 reads ENHRY; CDR2 reads SYGVKD. The CDR3 is made up of 14 amino acids. V lost 9 bases to trimming and J lost 5 bases; unmatched junction nucleotides: 7. Here the CDR3 DNA reads TGTGCCATAGCATCGCAGGGGGATAATTCACCCCTCCACTTT. It specifies CAIASQGDNSPLHF.

This clonotype was counted ten times or more. V is TRBV5-5 and J is TRBJ2-7; D remains unclear. Trimming stripped 4 bases from V and 3 bases from J, with 8 bases between. Germline V gene sequence: CDR1 SGHKS, CDR2 YYEKEE (reference sequence). The CDR3 sequence is 12 residues long. CDR3 sequence: CASSTVRYEQYF. In DNA, the CDR3 is TGTGCCAGCAGCACTGTCCGCTACGAGCAGTACTTC.

The table lists this clonotype with many counts. The gene calls are TRBV24-1 and TRBJ1-5; D is undetermined. V lost 3 bases and J lost 6, with 11 bases in between. The CDR3 has 14 residues. From germline, CDR1 is KGHDR and CDR2 SFDVKD. CDR3 nucleotides: TGTGCCACCAGTGATCCTCAGAGCGGTCAGCCCCAGCATTTT. Translated: CATSDPQSGQPQHF.

This clonotype showed up many times. The V and J genes are TRBV11-2 and TRBJ2-5, with 10 bases matching TRBD2. CDR3 size: 16 residues. Losses at the gene ends were 1 base for V and 5 bases for J; bases not matched to a gene: 7. The germline V gene has CDR1 SGHAT and CDR2 FQNNGV. CDR3 nucleotides: TGTGCCAGCAGCTTAGTACCAGCGGGGGGGCCCGAGACCCAGTACTTC. Its translation is CASSLVPAGGPETQYF.

This clonotype was found a few times. V usage is TRBV6-5 and J usage is TRBJ2-5; D is possibly TRBD1 (7 bases). This CDR3 is 18 amino acids long. Looked up from germline, CDR1 is MNHEY and CDR2 is SVGAGI. Trimming cost V 0 bases and J 5 bases, with 22 bases left between them. CDR3 sequence reads: CASSYSIPQGGNLETQYF. The DNA of the CDR3 is TGTGCCAGCAGTTACTCGATTCCCCAGGGGGGCAACTTGGAGACCCAGTACTTC.

To note about this clonotype: The missing conserved phenylalanine or tryptophan at the end of this CDR3 makes a read error likely. The CDR3 protein is CATSGGYEAFY. In DNA form, the CDR3 reads TGTGCGACCAGTGGCGGATATGAAGCTTTCTAT. The V and J genes are TRBV24-1 and TRBJ1-1; unclear D gene. The CDR3 runs to 11 residues. CDR1 is KGHDR, CDR2 SFDVKD, per germline.

This clonotype was counted many times. The chain links TRBV30 to TRBJ1-6; a weak D match, TRBD1 (6 bases). Trimming left V 4 bases short and J 9 bases short, with 16 bases between. The germline gives CDR1 GTSNPN, CDR2 SVGIG (reference sequence). CDR3 length: 14 amino acids. The chain's CDR3 is CAWNLKGQFSPLHF. DNA of the CDR3: TGTGCCTGGAACCTCAAAGGACAGTTTTCACCCCTCCACTTT.

This clonotype has a handful of counts. The chain has TRBV24-1 and TRBJ2-2; D is unresolved. The CDR3 consists of 13 residues. Looked up from germline, CDR1 is KGHDR and CDR2 is SFDVKD. V shed 7 bases and J shed 7 bases, with 12 bases lying between them. CDR3 coding DNA: TGTGCCACCAGCGATAGAGTGGGCGGGGAGCTGTTTTTT. Translating it yields CATSDRVGGELFF.

This clonotype was counted a few times. In nucleotides, the CDR3 is TGTGCCCAAAAGACTCCGGGACAGGGGGTACAAGAGACCCAGTACTTC. Amino acids: CAQKTPGQGVQETQYF. The V gene is TRBV30, the J gene TRBJ2-5; 11 bases map to TRBD1. Germline V gives CDR1 GTSNPN, CDR2 SVGIG (reference sequence). The CDR3 runs 16 residues. J was trimmed by 2 bases and V by 8 bases; bases with no gene match: 13.